The clone carrying this T cell receptor (beta chain) was seen a handful of times. The source of the sample is a study of T cells in Graves' hyperthyroidism and ophthalmopathy. Germline CDR1 SGHRS, CDR2 YFSETQ. The CDR3 runs to 14 residues. The V and J ends lost 1 base and 3 bases respectively, with 11 bases between them. The TCR beta CDR3 regions underwent amplification using RNA transcripts as the source. HTBI primers were employed in a first-round RT-PCR of the TCR CDR3. TCRdb called the multiplex PCR reads again in MiXCR, with one record for every CDR3 protein. The sample records hundreds of thousands of distinct CDR3 sequences, more than 30% being singletons.

The receptor comes from a young man with Graves' hyperthyroidism. Sequenced input: blood. The V call is TRBV5-1, the J call TRBJ2-7; D perhaps matches TRBD1 (5 bases). CDR3 DNA: TGCGCCAGCAGCTTGTCCAACAGGAACTACGAGCAGTACTTC. Encoded protein: CASSLSNRNYEQYF.